Below, one TCR beta chain is given with its context. Per the original methods: Reference gene primer amplification gave estimated nucleated cell counts. Sequencing was performed with immunoSEQ multiplex PCR; in TCRdb, only in-frame clones are kept and a portion is missing. Clonal size and the V and J genes are those of that table, whereas D and trimming came from the DNA. The sample shows 150,000 to 200,000 clones, 88% of them seen only once. These data are taken from a study of blood T cell repertoires in COVID-19. Across the whole study: T cells, B-cell-depleted T cells, or PBMCs provided the cDNA or gDNA that served as material.

This CDR3 has 14 amino acids. Trimming stripped 5 bases from V and 0 bases from J, with 14 bases between. The germline V gene has CDR1 GTSNPN and CDR2 SVGIG (reference sequence). The V and J genes are TRBV30 and TRBJ2-7; weak D call: TRBD2 (7 bases). Sequencing was performed on peripheral blood. This sequence was found in a human donor in a cohort sampled during active COVID-19. CDR3 amino acids: CAWGRRGLSYEQYF. Written as DNA, the CDR3 is TGTGCCTGGGGCAGGCGGGGGCTCTCCTACGAGCAGTACTTC.